One sample yielded the 21 T cell receptor beta chains listed below, sequenced in a study of T cell responses to AZD1222 COVID-19 vaccine. Libraries were prepared by immunoSEQ multiplex PCR; TCRdb keeps only in-frame clonotypes and omits some of them. Of some 120,000 clones in the sample, about 90% are singletons; the top ten hold roughly 3.9%. The sequenced sample was peripheral blood, obtained on day 0 of AZD1222 vaccination. These receptors all come from an adult in good health.

The chain is built from TRBV10-3 and TRBJ2-5; 11 positions agree with TRBD1. Germline V CDR1 and CDR2: ENHRY, SYGVKD. CDR3 length equals 14 residues. V lost 6 bases and J lost 1; bases outside the gene matches: 1. Written as DNA, the CDR3 is TGTGCCATCAGGGACAGGGGGCCCCAAGAGACCCAGTACTTC. Protein: CAIRDRGPQETQYF.

J is TRBJ1-4 and V is TRBV6-1; 8 positions agree with TRBD1. Looked up from germline, CDR1 is MNHNS and CDR2 is SASEGT. Trimming took 4 bases from V and 7 from J; bases not matched to a gene: 11. The CDR3 covers 16 residues. CDR3 sequence: CASSVPGTGTSEKLFF. Written as DNA, the CDR3 is TGTGCCAGCAGTGTACCCGGGACAGGCACGAGTGAAAAACTGTTTTTT.

The chain combines TRBV5-1 with TRBJ2-2; TRBD1 matches at 9 bases. The CDR3 is 17 residues long. CDR1 is SGHRS and CDR2 is YFSETQ in the germline V gene. V trimming: 4 bases; J trimming: 6 bases; junction bases outside the gene matches: 13. In DNA, the CDR3 is TGCGCCAGCAGCCCACACGGGACAGGGACTCACGCCGGGGAGCTGTTTTTT. It codes for CASSPHGTGTHAGELFF.

The V gene is TRBV11-1, the J gene TRBJ1-6; 11 positions match TRBD1. V shed 5 bases, J shed 10 bases, and the junction held 4 bases outside the gene matches. The germline V gene encodes CDR1 SGHAT and CDR2 FQDESV (reference sequence). The CDR3 is 14 amino acids. In nucleotides, the CDR3 is TGTGCCAGCAGCCCGGACAGGGGGCAATCACCCCTCCACTTT. Translation: CASSPDRGQSPLHF.

This chain links TRBV5-5 with TRBJ1-1; D ambiguous. The CDR3 is 16 residues long. Germline V gene sequence: CDR1 SGHKS, CDR2 YYEKEE (reference sequence). The V end was cut by 3 bases, the J end by 1 base, with 16 bases between. The CDR3 reads CASSSLYKTGNTEAFF. In DNA form, the CDR3 reads TGTGCCAGCAGCTCATTATATAAGACGGGGAACACTGAAGCTTTCTTT. Supplemented by reference TRBV5-5 and TRBJ1-1, the full variable domain reads DAGVTQSPTHLIKTRGQQVTLRCSPISGHKSVSWYQQVLGQGPQFIFQYYEKEERGRGNFPDRFSARQFPNYSSELNVNALLLGDSALYLCASSSLYKTGNTEAFFGQGTRLTVV.

This clone came up once. The chain has TRBV13 and TRBJ2-7, with D uncertain. CDR1 is PRHDT and CDR2 is FYEKMQ in the germline V gene (reference sequence). Trimming removed 1 base from V and 6 bases from J, with 13 bases in between. The CDR3 spans 14 residues. The DNA of the CDR3 is TGTGCCAGCAGCTTAGCGAGACCCCCCGGCGAGCAGTACTTC. It is translated as CASSLARPPGEQYF.

The chain joins TRBV5-1 to TRBJ2-7; D is unresolved. This CDR3 is built from 14 residues. Germline loops: CDR1 SGHRS, CDR2 YFSETQ. V dropped 0 bases and J dropped 0 bases, with 7 bases sitting between them. The CDR3 region is CASSLDTASYEQYF. CDR3 in DNA: TGCGCCAGCAGCTTGGATACAGCCTCCTACGAGCAGTACTTC. The whole variable domain, filled in from reference TRBV5-1 and TRBJ2-7, reads KAGVTQTPRYLIKTRGQQVTLSCSPISGHRSVSWYQQTPGQGLQFLFEYFSETQRNKGNFPGRFSGRQFSNSRSEMNVSTLELGDSALYLCASSLDTASYEQYFGPGTRLTVT.

As regards this clone: One junction end disagrees with the germline gene, perhaps due to a read error. V and J are TRBV2 and TRBJ2-1, with 9 bases fitting TRBD1. The CDR3 extends over 14 amino acids. Germline values: CDR1 SNHLY, CDR2 FYNNEI. CDR3 protein: CGTTGTGMYNEQFF. The CDR3 bases are TGCGGAACTACCGGGACAGGGATGTACAATGAGCAGTTCTTC.

This rearrangement joins TRBV6-5 to TRBJ1-5; D is ambiguous. The V end was cut by 7 bases, the J end by 6 bases, with 13 bases between. The CDR3 covers 13 residues. Looked up from germline, CDR1 is MNHEY and CDR2 is SVGAGI. CDR3 sequence: CASKVNSGQPQHF. The CDR3 bases are TGTGCCAGCAAAGTGAACTCTGGTCAGCCCCAGCATTTT.

This chain links TRBV5-6 with TRBJ2-3; 8 bases line up with TRBD1. This CDR3 is built from 17 residues. Trimming cost V 3 bases and J 3 bases; bases outside gene matches: 12. From germline, CDR1 is SGHDT and CDR2 YYEEEE. CDR3 nucleotides: TGTGCCAGCAGCTCAACCTGGACAGGGTCCCCTACAGATACGCAGTATTTT. Amino acids: CASSSTWTGSPTDTQYF.

The chain carries TRBV10-3 and TRBJ1-2; D uncertain. This CDR3 has 13 residues. V was pared by 0 bases and J by 4 bases, with 6 bases between. Germline V gene lookup returns CDR1 ENHRY and CDR2 SYGVKD. CDR3 nucleotide sequence: TGTGCCATCAGTGAGTCCGGGATCTATGGCTACACCTTC. It encodes CAISESGIYGYTF.

This chain links TRBV7-3 with TRBJ2-3; TRBD2 is a possible D gene (6 bases). V was cut by 5 bases and J by 1 base, with 16 bases left in between. The germline CDR1 and CDR2 sequences are SGHTA and FQGTGA. The CDR3 totals 16 residues. Here the CDR3 DNA reads TGTGCCAGCAGCGCCCCGACTAGTACTGGCACAGATACGCAGTATTTT. It yields the protein CASSAPTSTGTDTQYF.

This chain connects TRBV9 to TRBJ2-5; the match to TRBD2 covers 8 bases. The CDR3 consists of 19 residues. The trim removed 2 bases at V and 4 bases at J, leaving 19 bases unmatched. Germline CDR1 SGDLS, CDR2 YYNGEE. CDR3 loop: CASSVSPGTSRGLGETQYF. The DNA of the CDR3 is TGTGCCAGCAGCGTCTCGCCCGGGACTAGTCGGGGTTTGGGAGAGACCCAGTACTTC.

This chain connects TRBV9 to TRBJ2-3, with D uncertain. Trimming removed 0 bases from V and 7 bases from J, with 12 bases in between. Germline V gives CDR1 SGDLS, CDR2 YYNGEE. This CDR3 spans 14 amino acids. CDR3 sequence reads: CASSVELPPYTQYF. The CDR3 coding sequence is TGTGCCAGCAGCGTAGAACTACCTCCATATACGCAGTATTTT. Full variable domain (missing parts from reference TRBV9 and TRBJ2-3): DSGVTQTPKHLITATGQRVTLRCSPRSGDLSVYWYQQSLDQGLQFLIQYYNGEERAKGNILERFSAQQFPDLHSELNLSSLELGDSALYFCASSVELPPYTQYFGPGTRLTVL.

This chain connects TRBV7-3 to TRBJ1-6; D perhaps matches TRBD1 (5 bases). Germline loops: CDR1 SGHTA, CDR2 FQGTGA. This CDR3 is built from 13 residues. The V and J ends lost 5 bases and 7 bases respectively, with 9 bases between them. The CDR3 DNA is TGTGCCAGCAGCCCTCAGGGAAATTCACCCCTCCACTTT. Its protein product is CASSPQGNSPLHF.

The chain uses TRBV5-1 and TRBJ1-6; 8 positions agree with TRBD1. The CDR3 extends over 14 amino acids. With 4 bases clipped from V and 7 bases from J, the junction kept 4 bases outside the gene matches. Germline-derived CDR1 and CDR2 are SGHRS and YFSETQ. This chain's CDR3 is CASSAGTGNSPLHF. The DNA of the CDR3 is TGCGCCAGCAGCGCGGGGACAGGCAATTCACCCCTCCACTTT. The whole variable domain, filled in from reference TRBV5-1 and TRBJ1-6, reads KAGVTQTPRYLIKTRGQQVTLSCSPISGHRSVSWYQQTPGQGLQFLFEYFSETQRNKGNFPGRFSGRQFSNSRSEMNVSTLELGDSALYLCASSAGTGNSPLHFGNGTRLTVT.

This clone came up once. The gene calls are TRBV18 and TRBJ1-1, with TRBD1 identical over 7 bases. Losses at the gene ends were 7 bases for V and 8 bases for J; bases not matched to a gene: 13. The CDR3 totals 14 residues. Germline CDR1 and CDR2: KGHSH and LQKENI. DNA of the CDR3: TGTGCCAGCTTTACATCTAGGGGGCAGGCCGAAGCTTTCTTT. Its protein is CASFTSRGQAEAFF.

The chain employs TRBV5-1 and TRBJ2-3, with 7 nucleotides matching TRBD2. Germline V gene lookup returns CDR1 SGHRS and CDR2 YFSETQ. The CDR3 spans 13 residues. The J segment lost 3 bases and the V segment lost 6 bases, leaving 4 bases of the junction unmatched. CDR3 region: CASKEGGTDTQYF. In nucleotides, the CDR3 is TGCGCCAGCAAGGAGGGAGGGACAGATACGCAGTATTTT.

The chain couples TRBV5-1 to TRBJ1-4; the D is unclear. CDR1 SGHRS and CDR2 YFSETQ come from the germline V gene. The V end lost 0 bases, the J end lost 5 bases, and 5 bases lay between the germline ends. This CDR3 spans 13 amino acids. The CDR3 region is CASSLAANEKLFF. CDR3 bases: TGCGCCAGCAGCTTGGCCGCCAATGAAAAACTGTTTTTT.

This chain connects TRBV18 to TRBJ2-1, with TRBD1 matching over 11 bases. The CDR3 extends over 14 amino acids. Germline V lookup: CDR1 KGHSH, CDR2 LQKENI. With V trimmed by 4 bases and J by 9 bases, 5 bases remained unmatched. CDR3 nucleotide sequence: TGTGCCAGCTCACGCCCGGGACAGGGGGGTGAGCAGTTCTTC. Its protein product is CASSRPGQGGEQFF. Supplemented by reference TRBV18 and TRBJ2-1, the full variable domain reads NAGVMQNPRHLVRRRGQEARLRCSPMKGHSHVYWYRQLPEEGLKFMVYLQKENIIDESGMPKERFSAEFPKEGPSILRIQQVVRGDSAAYFCASSRPGQGGEQFFGPGTRLTVL.

The V gene is TRBV6-5, the J gene TRBJ1-1, with TRBD1 as a possible D gene (6 bases). Deletions cut 5 bases from V and 2 bases from J, with 12 bases between. Germline V gene lookup returns CDR1 MNHEY and CDR2 SVGAGI. There are 14 residues in the CDR3. CDR3 in DNA: TGTGCCAGCAGTAAACCCGGGGGCAACACTGAAGCTTTCTTT. It encodes CASSKPGGNTEAFF.